The 20 T cell receptor beta chains presented below share a single source sample, sequenced in a study of T cell responses to AZD1222 COVID-19 vaccine. Clones were read by immunoSEQ multiplex PCR, and TCRdb kept only the in-frame ones, dropping some. The sample carries about 140,000 clones, 80% to 95% recorded once. Sequencing used peripheral blood, obtained on day 0 of AZD1222 vaccination. Every receptor here comes from an adult in good health.

The chain links TRBV6-5 to TRBJ2-7; perhaps TRBD2 as D (6 bases). Germline V gene sequence: CDR1 MNHEY, CDR2 SVGAGI. The V end lost 5 bases, the J end lost 2 bases, and 16 bases lay between the germline ends. The CDR3 covers 15 residues. CDR3 DNA sequence: TGTGCCAGCAGTCCCCGAAGGACTACCGCCTACGAGCAGTACTTC. Its protein is CASSPRRTTAYEQYF.

This chain links TRBV7-9 with TRBJ2-7; unclear D gene. CDR1 and CDR2 from the germline V gene are SEHNR and FQNEAQ (reference sequence). The CDR3 covers 12 residues. V was clipped by 2 bases and J by 0 bases, with 2 bases between them. CDR3 protein: CASSLYSYEQYF. CDR3 nucleotides: TGTGCCAGCAGCTTATACTCCTACGAGCAGTACTTC.

This clone is a singleton in its sample. The genes are TRBV29-1 and TRBJ2-1; D unclear. Trimming took 2 bases from V and 8 from J, leaving 13 bases between them. The length of the CDR3 is 13 residues. CDR1 and CDR2 (germline): SQVTM, ANQGSEA. In nucleotides, the CDR3 is TGCAGCGTTGAACCGGTATCGAGCGATGAGCAGTTCTTC. Translated, it gives CSVEPVSSDEQFF.

V usage is TRBV11-3 and J usage is TRBJ2-1, with no clear D. Germline lookup yields CDR1 SGHNT and CDR2 YENEEA. The CDR3 spans 13 residues. Trimming took off 1 base at V and 5 bases at J, with 6 bases between the two ends. The CDR3 DNA follows: TGTGCCAGCAGCTTAGGTCGGGACAATGAGCAGTTCTTC. Protein sequence: CASSLGRDNEQFF.

This sequence joins TRBV6-6 and TRBJ1-5, with D hard to call. There are 15 residues in the CDR3. V lost 11 bases to trimming and J lost 0 bases, with 17 bases between them. Germline assignment: CDR1 MNHNY and CDR2 SVGAGI (reference sequence). CDR3: CASEISPYSNQPQHF. In nucleotides, the CDR3 is TGTGCCTCCGAAATAAGCCCCTATAGCAATCAGCCCCAGCATTTT.

This sequence joins TRBV3-1 (or the pseudogene TRBV3-2) and TRBJ1-6; no clear D gene. The CDR3 length is 15 residues. Trimming took 1 base from V and 7 from J, leaving 11 bases between them. Germline V lookup: CDR1 LGHDT, CDR2 YNNKEL (reference sequence). In nucleotides, the CDR3 is TGTGCCAGCAGCCAAGCATCCCGGGTCAATTCACCCCTCCACTTT. Translated: CASSQASRVNSPLHF.

CDR3 amino acids: CASSVRDRGFQETQYF. CDR3 sequence (DNA): TGTGCCAGCAGCGTCCGGGACAGGGGCTTCCAAGAGACCCAGTACTTC. The chain recombines TRBV9 with TRBJ2-5; 10 bases fit TRBD1. The length of the CDR3 is 16 residues. After removal of 2 bases from V and 1 base from J, the junction contained 5 bases not matched to a gene. Germline V gives CDR1 SGDLS, CDR2 YYNGEE.

The sample holds a few counts of this clone. V gene TRBV20-1 combines with J gene TRBJ2-1; 11 nucleotides align to TRBD2. The CDR3 runs to 15 residues. V lost 3 bases to trimming and J lost 4 bases; unmatched junction nucleotides: 5. CDR1 and CDR2 from the germline V gene are DFQATT and SNEGSKA (reference sequence). The DNA of the CDR3 is TGCAGTGCTAGTCCCGGGACTAGCGGATACAATGAGCAGTTCTTC. Amino acids: CSASPGTSGYNEQFF.

This chain joins TRBV6-5 and TRBJ1-2; 7 bases map to TRBD1. V trimming: 6 bases; J trimming: 4 bases; junction bases outside the gene matches: 8. From germline, CDR1 is MNHEY and CDR2 SVGAGI. The CDR3 covers 14 residues. Written as DNA, the CDR3 is TGTGCCAGCAGCGTACAGGGGTCGGTCTATGGCTACACCTTC. As protein: CASSVQGSVYGYTF.

V gene TRBV28 combines with J gene TRBJ2-2, with a tentative D call TRBD1 (6 bases). CDR1 and CDR2 (germline): MDHEN, SYDVKM. The ends were cut back, 6 bases at V and 0 bases at J, with 11 bases in the middle. The CDR3 covers 15 residues. The CDR3 nucleotides are TGTGCCAGCAGAACAGGGTTGTCGAACACCGGGGAGCTGTTTTTT. This encodes CASRTGLSNTGELFF.

The V call is TRBV12-5, the J call TRBJ2-7; possibly TRBD2 for D (6 bases). V was pared by 7 bases and J by 3 bases, with 19 bases between. Germline V gene lookup returns CDR1 LGHNT and CDR2 FRNRAP. The CDR3 is 15 residues long. CDR3 loop: CASVLEGGNRYEQYF. The DNA for the CDR3 is TGTGCTAGTGTCCTGGAGGGCGGGAACCGCTACGAGCAGTACTTC.

This chain joins TRBV2 and TRBJ2-1; D remains unclear. Germline V gene lookup returns CDR1 SNHLY and CDR2 FYNNEI. The CDR3 consists of 12 residues. Trimming pared 5 bases from V and 9 bases from J, leaving 11 bases between. Here the CDR3 DNA reads TGTGCCAGCAGTCCCCCGATGGGTGAGCAGTTCTTC. Protein: CASSPPMGEQFF.

This chain links TRBV10-3 with TRBJ2-1; weak D call: TRBD2 (5 bases). The CDR3 extends over 13 amino acids. The V gene lost 3 bases and the J gene lost 7 bases, with 10 bases spanning the gap. In germline, CDR1 is ENHRY, CDR2 SYGVKD. CDR3 sequence: CAISEADFNEQFF. CDR3 bases: TGTGCCATCAGTGAAGCGGACTTTAATGAGCAGTTCTTC.

The V gene is TRBV7-9, the J gene TRBJ1-4, with 9 bases matching TRBD1. The CDR3 runs 15 residues. J gave up 8 bases and V 8 bases, and 12 bases lay outside the gene matches. Germline CDR1 SEHNR, CDR2 FQNEAQ (reference sequence). DNA for the CDR3: TGTGCCAGCCGTCCTAAACAGGGGGCGCGGGAAAAACTGTTTTTT. This translates into CASRPKQGAREKLFF.

The J gene is TRBJ1-2, the V gene TRBV5-1; possible D gene TRBD1, 5 bases. Trimming took off 0 bases at V and 0 bases at J, with 12 bases between the two ends. Germline values: CDR1 SGHRS, CDR2 YFSETQ. The CDR3 length is 16 residues. CDR3 in amino acids: CASSLVFGAANYGYTF. The CDR3 bases are TGCGCCAGCAGCTTGGTTTTCGGGGCAGCTAACTATGGCTACACCTTC.

This chain links TRBV5-4 with TRBJ1-2; D gene uncertain. This CDR3 has 13 residues. Germline-derived CDR1 and CDR2 are SGHNT and YYREEE (reference sequence). V lost 8 bases, J lost 3 bases, and 14 bases lay in between. In nucleotides, the CDR3 is TGTGCCAGTACAGCCCGGATAGACTATGGCTACACCTTC. Amino acids: CASTARIDYGYTF.

The chain combines TRBV7-9 with TRBJ1-4, with 8 bases identical to TRBD1. J lost 6 bases, V lost 3 bases, and 3 bases had no gene match. The CDR3 is made up of 14 amino acids. The V gene's germline CDR1 is SEHNR and CDR2 FQNEAQ (reference sequence). The CDR3 reads CASSLTGADEKLFF. DNA of the CDR3: TGTGCCAGCAGCTTGACAGGGGCAGATGAAAAACTGTTTTTT.

The chain is built from TRBV20-1 and TRBJ2-5, with D perhaps TRBD1 (7 bases). The CDR3 runs to 15 residues. The ends were cut back, 3 bases at V and 2 bases at J, with 16 bases in the middle. Germline values: CDR1 DFQATT, CDR2 SNEGSKA (reference sequence). The CDR3: CSASPQGGRQETQYF. The CDR3 DNA reads TGCAGTGCTAGTCCCCAGGGGGGAAGGCAAGAGACCCAGTACTTC.

This sequence joins TRBV7-8 and TRBJ1-2, with D possibly being TRBD1 (5 bases). This CDR3 has 15 residues. The germline V and J ends were trimmed by 5 bases and 4 bases, with 17 bases remaining between them. Germline lookup yields CDR1 SGHVS and CDR2 FQNEAQ. CDR3 region: CASSVQGRSLYGYTF. CDR3 sequence (DNA): TGTGCCAGCAGCGTTCAGGGTAGGAGCCTCTATGGCTACACCTTC. Full variable domain (rest looked up from reference TRBV7-8 and TRBJ1-2): GAGVSQSPRYKVAKRGQDVALRCDPISGHVSLFWYQQALGQGPEFLTYFQNEAQLDKSGLPSDRFFAERPEGSVSTLKIQRTQQEDSAVYLCASSVQGRSLYGYTFGSGTRLTVV.

This sequence joins TRBV19 and TRBJ1-1; 7 bases fit TRBD1. The CDR3 runs to 15 residues. V was pared by 7 bases and J by 8 bases, with 16 bases of the junction left unmatched. CDR1 is LNHDA, CDR2 SQIVND, per germline (reference sequence). CDR3: CASTVGGQRHPEAFF. The CDR3 nucleotides are TGTGCCAGTACCGTCGGGGGACAGCGGCACCCCGAAGCTTTCTTT. Full variable domain (rest looked up from reference TRBV19 and TRBJ1-1): DGGITQSPKYLFRKEGQNVTLSCEQNLNHDAMYWYRQDPGQGLRLIYYSQIVNDFQKGDIAEGYSVSREKKESFPLTVTSAQKNPTAFYLCASTVGGQRHPEAFFGQGTRLTVV.